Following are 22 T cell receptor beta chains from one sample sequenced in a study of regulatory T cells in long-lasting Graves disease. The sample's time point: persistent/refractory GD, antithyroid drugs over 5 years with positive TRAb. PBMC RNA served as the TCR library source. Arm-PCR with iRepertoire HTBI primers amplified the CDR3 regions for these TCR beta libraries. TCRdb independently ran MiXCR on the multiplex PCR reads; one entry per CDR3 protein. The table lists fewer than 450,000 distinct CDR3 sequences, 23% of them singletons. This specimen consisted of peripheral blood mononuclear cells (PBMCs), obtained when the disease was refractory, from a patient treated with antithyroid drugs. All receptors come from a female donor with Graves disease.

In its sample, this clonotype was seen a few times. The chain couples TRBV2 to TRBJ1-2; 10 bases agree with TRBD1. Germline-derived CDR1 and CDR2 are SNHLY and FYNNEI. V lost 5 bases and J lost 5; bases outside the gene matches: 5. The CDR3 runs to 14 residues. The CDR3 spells CASSRDRGEYGYTF. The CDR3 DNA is TGTGCCAGCAGTCGGGACAGGGGAGAATATGGCTACACCTTC.

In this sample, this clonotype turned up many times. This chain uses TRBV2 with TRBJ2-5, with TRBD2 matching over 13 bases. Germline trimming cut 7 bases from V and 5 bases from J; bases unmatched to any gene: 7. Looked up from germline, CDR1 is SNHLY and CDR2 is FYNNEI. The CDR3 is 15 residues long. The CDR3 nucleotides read TGTGCCAGCACCCGATCGACTAGCGGGAGGGAGACCCAGTACTTC. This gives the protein CASTRSTSGRETQYF.

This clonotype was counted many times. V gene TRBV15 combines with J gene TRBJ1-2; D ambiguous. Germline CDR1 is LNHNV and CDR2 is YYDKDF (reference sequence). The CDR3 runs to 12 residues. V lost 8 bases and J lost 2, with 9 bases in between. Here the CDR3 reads CATSVDNYGYTF. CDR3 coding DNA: TGTGCCACCTCAGTAGACAACTATGGCTACACCTTC. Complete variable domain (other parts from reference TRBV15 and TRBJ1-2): DAMVIQNPRYQVTQFGKPVTLSCSQTLNHNVMYWYQQKSSQAPKLLFHYYDKDFNNEADTPDNFQSRRPNTSFCFLDIRSPGLGDTAMYLCATSVDNYGYTFGSGTRLTVV.

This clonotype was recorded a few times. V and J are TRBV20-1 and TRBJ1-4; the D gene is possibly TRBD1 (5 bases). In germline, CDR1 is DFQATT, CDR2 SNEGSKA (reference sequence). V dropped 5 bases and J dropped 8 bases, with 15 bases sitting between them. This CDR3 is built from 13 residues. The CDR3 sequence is CSAPRGIGEKLFF. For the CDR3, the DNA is TGCAGTGCTCCCCGGGGCATCGGGGAAAAACTGTTTTTT.

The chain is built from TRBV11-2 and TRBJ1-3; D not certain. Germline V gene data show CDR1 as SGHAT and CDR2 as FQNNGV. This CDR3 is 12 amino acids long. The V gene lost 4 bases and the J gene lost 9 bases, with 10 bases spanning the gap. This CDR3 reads CASSSRTRTIYF. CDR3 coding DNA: TGTGCCAGCAGCTCCCGGACCCGCACCATATATTTT.

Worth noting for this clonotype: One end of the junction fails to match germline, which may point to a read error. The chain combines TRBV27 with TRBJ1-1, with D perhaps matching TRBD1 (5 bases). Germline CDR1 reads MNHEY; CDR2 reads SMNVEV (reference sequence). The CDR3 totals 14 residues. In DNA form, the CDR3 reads TGTGCCTGCAGTTTATCGGGGGGATCCACTGAAGCTTTCTTT. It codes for CACSLSGGSTEAFF.

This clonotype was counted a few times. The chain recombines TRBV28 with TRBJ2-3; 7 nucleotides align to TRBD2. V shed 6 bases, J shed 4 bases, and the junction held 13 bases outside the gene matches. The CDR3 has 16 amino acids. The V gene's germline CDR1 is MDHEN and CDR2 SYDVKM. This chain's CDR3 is CASRPPGRAGADTQYF. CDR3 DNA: TGTGCCAGCAGGCCCCCGGGGAGGGCCGGCGCAGATACGCAGTATTTT.

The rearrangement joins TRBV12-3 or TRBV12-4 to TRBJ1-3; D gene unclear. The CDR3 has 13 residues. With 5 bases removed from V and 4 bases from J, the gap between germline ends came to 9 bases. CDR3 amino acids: CASSLYSGNTIYF. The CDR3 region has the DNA TGTGCCAGCAGTCTCTATTCGGGAAACACCATATATTTT.

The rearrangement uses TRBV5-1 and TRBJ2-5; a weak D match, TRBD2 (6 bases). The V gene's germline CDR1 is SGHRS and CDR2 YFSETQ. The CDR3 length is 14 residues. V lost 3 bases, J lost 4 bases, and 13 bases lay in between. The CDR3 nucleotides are TGCGCCAGCAGCTCGACCGGGACTTCAGAGACCCAGTACTTC. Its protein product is CASSSTGTSETQYF.

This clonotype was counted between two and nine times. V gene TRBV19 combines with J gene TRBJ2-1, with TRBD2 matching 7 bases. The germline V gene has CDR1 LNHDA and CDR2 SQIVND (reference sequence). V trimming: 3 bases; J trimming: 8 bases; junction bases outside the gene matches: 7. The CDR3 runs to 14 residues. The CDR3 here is CASSMGGRGDEQFF. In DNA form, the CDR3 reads TGTGCCAGTAGTATGGGTGGGAGGGGTGATGAGCAGTTCTTC.

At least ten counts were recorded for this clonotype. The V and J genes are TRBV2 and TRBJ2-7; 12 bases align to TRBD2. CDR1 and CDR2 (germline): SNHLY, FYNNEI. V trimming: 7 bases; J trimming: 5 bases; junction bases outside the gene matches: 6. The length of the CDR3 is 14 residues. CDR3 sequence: CASTLTSGSDEQYF. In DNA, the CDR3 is TGTGCCAGCACCTTGACTAGCGGGAGCGACGAGCAGTACTTC.

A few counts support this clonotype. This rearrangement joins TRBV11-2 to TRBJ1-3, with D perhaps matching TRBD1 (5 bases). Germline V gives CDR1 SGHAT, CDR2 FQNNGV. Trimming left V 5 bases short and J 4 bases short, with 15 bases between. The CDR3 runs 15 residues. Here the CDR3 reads CASSTREGRGNTIYF. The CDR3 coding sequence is TGTGCCAGCAGCACCCGGGAGGGGAGAGGAAACACCATATATTTT.

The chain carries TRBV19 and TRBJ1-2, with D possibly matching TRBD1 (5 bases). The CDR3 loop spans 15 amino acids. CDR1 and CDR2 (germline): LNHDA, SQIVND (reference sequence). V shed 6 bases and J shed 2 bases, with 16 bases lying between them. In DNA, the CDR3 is TGTGCCAGTAGCCCTGGGGGATCAAAAAACTATGGCTACACCTTC. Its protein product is CASSPGGSKNYGYTF.

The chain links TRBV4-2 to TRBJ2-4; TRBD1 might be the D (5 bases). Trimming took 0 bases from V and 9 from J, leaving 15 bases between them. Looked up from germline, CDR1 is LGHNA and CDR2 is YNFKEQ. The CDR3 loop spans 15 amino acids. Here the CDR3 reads CASSQETGGPGIQYF. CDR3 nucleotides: TGTGCCAGCAGCCAAGAAACAGGCGGTCCCGGCATTCAGTACTTC.

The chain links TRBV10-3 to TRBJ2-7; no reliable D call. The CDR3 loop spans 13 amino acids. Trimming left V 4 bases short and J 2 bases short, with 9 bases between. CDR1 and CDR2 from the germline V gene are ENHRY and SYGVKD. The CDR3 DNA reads TGTGCCATCAGTGTCCAGGTGGCCTACGAGCAGTACTTC. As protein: CAISVQVAYEQYF.

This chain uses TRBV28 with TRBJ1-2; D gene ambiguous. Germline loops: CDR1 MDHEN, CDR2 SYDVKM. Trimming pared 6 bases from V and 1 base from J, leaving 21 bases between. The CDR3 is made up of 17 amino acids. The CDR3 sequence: CASSQDVGQTYNYGYTF. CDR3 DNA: TGTGCCAGCAGCCAAGACGTCGGGCAAACTTATAACTATGGCTACACCTTC.

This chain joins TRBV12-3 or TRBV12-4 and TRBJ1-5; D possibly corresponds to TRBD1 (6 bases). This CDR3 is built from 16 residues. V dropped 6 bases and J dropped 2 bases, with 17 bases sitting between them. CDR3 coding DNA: TGTGCCAGCAGGGCTCGGACAGAGGAGGGCAATCAGCCCCAGCATTTT. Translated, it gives CASRARTEEGNQPQHF.

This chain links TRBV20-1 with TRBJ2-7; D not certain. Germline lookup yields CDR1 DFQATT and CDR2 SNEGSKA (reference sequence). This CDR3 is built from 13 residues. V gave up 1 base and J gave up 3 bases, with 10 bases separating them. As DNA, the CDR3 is TGCAGTGCTAGAGTTAGGAGTGGCTACGAGCAGTACTTC. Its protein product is CSARVRSGYEQYF.

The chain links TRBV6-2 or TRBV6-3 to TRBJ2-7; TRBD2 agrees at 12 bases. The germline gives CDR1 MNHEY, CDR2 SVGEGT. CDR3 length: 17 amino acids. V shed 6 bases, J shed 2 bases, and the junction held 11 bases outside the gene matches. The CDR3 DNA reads TGTGCCAGCAGCCAACTAGCGGGAGGACAGTATGCCTACGAGCAGTACTTC. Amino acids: CASSQLAGGQYAYEQYF.

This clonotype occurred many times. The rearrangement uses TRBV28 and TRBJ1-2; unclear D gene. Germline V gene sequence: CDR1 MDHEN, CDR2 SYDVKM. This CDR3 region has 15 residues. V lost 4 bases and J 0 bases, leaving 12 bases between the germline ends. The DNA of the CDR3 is TGTGCCAGCAGTTCCCGGACGGAGCCTAACTATGGCTACACCTTC. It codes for CASSSRTEPNYGYTF.

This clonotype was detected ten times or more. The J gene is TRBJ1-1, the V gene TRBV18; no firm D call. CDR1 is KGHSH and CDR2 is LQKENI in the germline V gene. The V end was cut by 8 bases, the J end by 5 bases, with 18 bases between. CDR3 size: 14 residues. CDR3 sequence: CASSLAGAGTEAFF. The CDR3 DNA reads TGTGCCAGCAGCCTCGCGGGCGCGGGAACTGAAGCTTTCTTT.

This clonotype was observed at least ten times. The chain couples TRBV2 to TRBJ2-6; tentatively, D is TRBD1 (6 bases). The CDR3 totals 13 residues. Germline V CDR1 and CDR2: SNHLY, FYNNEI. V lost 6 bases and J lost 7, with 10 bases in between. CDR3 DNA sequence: TGTGCCAGCAGAATCAGGGGCGCCAACGTCCTGACTTTC. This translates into CASRIRGANVLTF. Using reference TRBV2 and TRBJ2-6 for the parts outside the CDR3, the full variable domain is EPEVTQTPSHQVTQMGQEVILRCVPISNHLYFYWYRQILGQKVEFLVSFYNNEISEKSEIFDDQFSVERPDGSNFTLKIRSTKLEDSAMYFCASRIRGANVLTFGAGSRLTVL.